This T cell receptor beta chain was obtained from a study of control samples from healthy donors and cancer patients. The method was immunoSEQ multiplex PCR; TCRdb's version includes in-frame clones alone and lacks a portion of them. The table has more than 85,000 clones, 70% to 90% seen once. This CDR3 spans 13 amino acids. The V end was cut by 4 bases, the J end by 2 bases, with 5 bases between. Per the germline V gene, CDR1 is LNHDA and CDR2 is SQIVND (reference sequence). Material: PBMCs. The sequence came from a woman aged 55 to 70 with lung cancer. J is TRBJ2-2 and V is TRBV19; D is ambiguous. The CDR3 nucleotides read TGTGCCAGTAGTACCCGTAACACCGGGGAGCTGTTTTTT. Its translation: CASSTRNTGELFF. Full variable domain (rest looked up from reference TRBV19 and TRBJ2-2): DGGITQSPKYLFRKEGQNVTLSCEQNLNHDAMYWYRQDPGQGLRLIYYSQIVNDFQKGDIAEGYSVSREKKESFPLTVTSAQKNPTAFYLCASSTRNTGELFFGEGSRLTVL.